These 5 T cell receptor beta chains originate from one sample sequenced in a study of T cells in Graves' hyperthyroidism and ophthalmopathy. Using RNA transcripts as the source, TCR beta CDR3 regions were amplified. The primer set for the first-round RT-PCR of the TCR CDR3 was HTBI. One entry per CDR3 protein results from TCRdb running MiXCR on the multiplex PCR reads. Of roughly 100,000 distinct CDR3 sequences listed, about half are singletons. What was sequenced was blood. Every receptor here comes from a man aged 35 to 55 with Graves' hyperthyroidism.

This clonotype was counted ten times or more. V usage is TRBV9 and J usage is TRBJ2-2; D perhaps matches TRBD2 (6 bases). The CDR3 spans 16 residues. From germline, CDR1 is SGDLS and CDR2 YYNGEE. V dropped 3 bases and J dropped 4 bases, with 16 bases sitting between them. CDR3 amino acids: CASSATAGWSTGELFF. The CDR3 nucleotides are TGTGCCAGCAGCGCCACCGCGGGGTGGAGCACCGGGGAGCTGTTTTTT.

The CDR3 region has the DNA TGTCACAGTGCTAGGGGGACAGGGTTGGGGACTGAAGCTTTCTTT. This gives the protein CHSARGTGLGTEAFF. This chain joins TRBV19 and TRBJ1-1; 9 bases match TRBD1. The CDR3 has 15 residues. CDR1 LNHDA and CDR2 SQIVND come from the germline V gene (reference sequence).

The chain uses TRBV18 and TRBJ2-7; 13 bases are a match to TRBD2. The V and J ends lost 6 bases and 5 bases, in that order; junction bases with no gene match: 7. Germline loops: CDR1 KGHSH, CDR2 LQKENI. The CDR3 has 15 residues. CDR3 sequence: CASSLTSGRANEQYF. DNA of the CDR3: TGTGCCAGCTCCCTTACTAGCGGGAGGGCCAACGAGCAGTACTTC.

This clonotype was counted at least ten times. The genes are TRBV7-3 and TRBJ2-7; 9 bases match TRBD2. V was pared by 5 bases and J by 6 bases, with 11 bases of the junction left unmatched. Germline CDR1 SGHTA, CDR2 FQGTGA. The CDR3 length is 15 residues. The CDR3 here is CASSPNPGLASEQYF. As DNA, the CDR3 is TGTGCCAGCAGCCCAAACCCGGGACTAGCCTCCGAGCAGTACTTC.

This chain uses TRBV15 with TRBJ1-5; TRBD1 agrees at 7 bases. Germline assignment: CDR1 LNHNV and CDR2 YYDKDF (reference sequence). The CDR3 has 14 residues. V shed 0 bases and J 7 bases; nucleotides not matched to a gene: 3. The CDR3 region has the DNA TGTGCCACCAGCAGAGAACAGGGGTCCCAGCCCCAGCATTTT. The encoded protein is CATSREQGSQPQHF.